This record looks at one T cell receptor (beta chain) sequence and its context. Its antigen is not identified. The sample originates from a study of T cell repertoires in cytomegalovirus infection. Study at large: Both a matching HLA type and CMV infection were indicated by public TCR beta signatures.

A single record per CDR3 protein comes from TCRdb applying MiXCR to the reads. Here the sample spans some 180,000 distinct CDR3 sequences, about 17% being singletons. Per the germline V gene, CDR1 is SEHNR and CDR2 is FQNEAQ (reference sequence). V dropped 4 bases and J dropped 4; count of bases not matched to a gene: 8. This CDR3 is 16 amino acids long. Study results and limitations: Within the response measured ex vivo, HLA-C-restricted CMV-specific TCR beta clonotypes were dominant.

The chain couples TRBV7-9 to TRBJ2-1, with 9 positions matching TRBD2. Sequencing used CD8+ T cells from PBMCs. The sequence came from a human donor in good health (CMV status not recorded). Some clones in this sample may be carry-over from other donors' samples. CDR3 sequence (DNA): TGTGCCAGCAGCTCGAAGGCGGGGGGGTATTACAATGAGCAGTTCTTC. Amino acids: CASSSKAGGYYNEQFF. Full variable domain (missing parts from reference TRBV7-9 and TRBJ2-1): DTGVSQNPRHKITKRGQNVTFRCDPISEHNRLYWYRQTLGQGPEFLTYFQNEAQLEKSRLLSDRFSAERPKGSFSTLEIQRTEQGDSAMYLCASSSKAGGYYNEQFFGPGTRLTVL.